One TCR beta chain is described in this entry. No antigen is known for it. It was genomic DNA that served as the template for profiling TCR beta VDJ and CDR3. TCRdb analysed the reads with MiXCR anew, one entry per CDR3 protein. The sample carries roughly 40,000 distinct CDR3 sequences, approximately 67% recorded once. Germline-derived CDR1 and CDR2 are SGHTA and FQGTGA. The V and J ends lost 3 bases and 8 bases, in that order; junction bases with no gene match: 2. The CDR3 covers 13 residues. This sample was taken from a study of CD8+CD57+ T cells in acquired aplastic anemia. The wider study: Each DNA sample taken from sorted CD4+ and CD8+ cells came to about 3.2 ug on average. Average CD4+ read depth in healthy donors was roughly 10 million reads.

Study-level results: Sharing between patients and controls was observed for over 25 CD8+ CDR3 sequences.

The receptor comes from a human donor in good health, serving as a control. Material: sorted CD4+, CD8+, or CD8+CD57+ T cells (not recorded which) from PBMCs. This chain joins TRBV7-3 and TRBJ2-2, with 8 nucleotides matching TRBD1. In nucleotides, the CDR3 is TGTGCCAGCAGCTTGGGGACAGGTGGGGAGCTGTTTTTT. It translates to CASSLGTGGELFF.